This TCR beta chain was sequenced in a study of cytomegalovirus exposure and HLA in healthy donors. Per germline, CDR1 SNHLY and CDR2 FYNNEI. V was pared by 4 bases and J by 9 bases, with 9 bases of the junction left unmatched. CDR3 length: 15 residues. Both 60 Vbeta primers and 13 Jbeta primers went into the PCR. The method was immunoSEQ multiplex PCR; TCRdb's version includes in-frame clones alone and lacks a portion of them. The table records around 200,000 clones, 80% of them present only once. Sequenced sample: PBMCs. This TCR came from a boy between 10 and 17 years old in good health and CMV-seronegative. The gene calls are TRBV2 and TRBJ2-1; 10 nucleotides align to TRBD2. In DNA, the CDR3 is TGTGCCAGCAGTGTCTCGAGCGGGGGGGCCGCTGAGCAGTTCTTC. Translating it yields CASSVSSGGAAEQFF.